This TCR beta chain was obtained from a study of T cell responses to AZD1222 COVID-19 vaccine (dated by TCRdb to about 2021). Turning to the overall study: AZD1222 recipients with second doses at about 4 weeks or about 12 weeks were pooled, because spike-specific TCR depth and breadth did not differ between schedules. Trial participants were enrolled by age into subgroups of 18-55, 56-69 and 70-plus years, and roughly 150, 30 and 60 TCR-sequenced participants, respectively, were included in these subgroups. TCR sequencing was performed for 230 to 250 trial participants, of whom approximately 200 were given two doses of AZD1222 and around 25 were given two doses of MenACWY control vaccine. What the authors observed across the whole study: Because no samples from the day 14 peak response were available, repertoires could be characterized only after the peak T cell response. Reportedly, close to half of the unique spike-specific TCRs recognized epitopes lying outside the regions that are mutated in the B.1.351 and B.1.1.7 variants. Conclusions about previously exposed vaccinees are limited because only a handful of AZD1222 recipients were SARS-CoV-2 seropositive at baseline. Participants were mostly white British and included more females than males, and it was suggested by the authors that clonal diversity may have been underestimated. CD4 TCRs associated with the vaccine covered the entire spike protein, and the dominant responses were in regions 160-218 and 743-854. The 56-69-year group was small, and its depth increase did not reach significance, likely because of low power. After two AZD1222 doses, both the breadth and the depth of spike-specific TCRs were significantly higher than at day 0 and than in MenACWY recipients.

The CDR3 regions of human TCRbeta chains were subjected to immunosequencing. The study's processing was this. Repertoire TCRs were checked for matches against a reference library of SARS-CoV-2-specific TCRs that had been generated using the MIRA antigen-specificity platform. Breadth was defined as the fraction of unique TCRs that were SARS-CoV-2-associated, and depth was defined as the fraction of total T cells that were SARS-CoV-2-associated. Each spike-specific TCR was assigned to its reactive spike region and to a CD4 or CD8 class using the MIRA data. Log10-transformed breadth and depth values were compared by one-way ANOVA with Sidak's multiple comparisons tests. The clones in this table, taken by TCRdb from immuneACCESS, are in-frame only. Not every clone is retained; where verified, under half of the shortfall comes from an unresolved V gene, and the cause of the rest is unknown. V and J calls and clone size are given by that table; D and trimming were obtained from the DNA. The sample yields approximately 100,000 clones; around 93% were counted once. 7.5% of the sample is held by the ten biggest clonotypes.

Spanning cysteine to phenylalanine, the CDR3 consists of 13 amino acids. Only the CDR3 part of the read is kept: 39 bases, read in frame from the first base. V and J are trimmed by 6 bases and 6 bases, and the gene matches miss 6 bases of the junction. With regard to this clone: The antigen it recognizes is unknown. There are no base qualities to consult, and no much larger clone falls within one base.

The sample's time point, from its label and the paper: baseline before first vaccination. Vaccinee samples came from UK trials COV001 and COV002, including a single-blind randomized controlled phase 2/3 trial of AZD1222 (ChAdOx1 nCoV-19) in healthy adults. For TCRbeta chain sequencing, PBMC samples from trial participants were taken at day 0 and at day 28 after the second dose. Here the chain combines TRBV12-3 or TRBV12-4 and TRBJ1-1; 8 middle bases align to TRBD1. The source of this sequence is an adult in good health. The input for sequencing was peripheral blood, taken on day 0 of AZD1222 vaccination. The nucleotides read TGTGCCAGCAGGGCTACAGGGGGACCTGAAGCTTTCTTT. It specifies CASRATGGPEAFF.